These 19 T cell receptor beta chains were all obtained from the same sample, sequenced in a study of T cells in Graves' hyperthyroidism and ophthalmopathy. Amplification targeted TCR beta CDR3 regions from RNA transcripts. The HTBI primer set drove a first-round RT-PCR of the TCR CDR3. TCRdb independently ran MiXCR on the multiplex PCR reads; one entry per CDR3 protein. This sample carries about 150,000 distinct CDR3 sequences, roughly a fifth of them seen once, and the ten largest clones take roughly 73%. Sequencing was carried out using blood. These receptor sequences come from a woman in her 50s with Graves' hyperthyroidism that later progressed to Graves' ophthalmopathy.

This clonotype came up many times. This rearrangement joins TRBV2 to TRBJ2-3, with 7 bases that match TRBD2. The CDR3 loop spans 16 amino acids. V lost 8 bases, J lost 0 bases, and 11 bases stayed unmatched. Germline V gene lookup returns CDR1 SNHLY and CDR2 FYNNEI. CDR3 sequence: CASQQISGFSTDTQYF. The CDR3 DNA reads as TGTGCCAGCCAGCAGATTAGCGGGTTTAGCACAGATACGCAGTATTTT. The full variable domain, rest sourced from reference TRBV2 and TRBJ2-3, is EPEVTQTPSHQVTQMGQEVILRCVPISNHLYFYWYRQILGQKVEFLVSFYNNEISEKSEIFDDQFSVERPDGSNFTLKIRSTKLEDSAMYFCASQQISGFSTDTQYFGPGTRLTVL.

The table lists this clonotype with many counts. The rearrangement joins TRBV3-1 to TRBJ2-4; 8 nucleotides agree with TRBD2. Germline assignment: CDR1 LGHDT and CDR2 YNNKEL (reference sequence). The CDR3 covers 17 residues. V was clipped by 1 base and J by 0 bases; unmatched bases: 5. CDR3 amino acids: CASSQGQAGVAKNIQYF. The CDR3 region has the DNA TGTGCCAGCAGCCAAGGACAAGCGGGGGTAGCCAAAAACATTCAGTACTTC.

This clonotype was recorded only once. The rearrangement links TRBV28 to TRBJ1-1; the match to TRBD1 covers 10 bases. CDR1 MDHEN and CDR2 SYDVKM come from the germline V gene. There are 17 residues in the CDR3. Unmatched junction bases numbered 17, after V lost 6 bases and J lost 7 bases. The CDR3 loop reads CASSHLGQGGGGGEAFF. CDR3 coding DNA: TGTGCCAGCAGCCACCTCGGACAGGGGGGGGGCGGGGGTGAAGCTTTCTTT.

This clonotype was recorded many times. The genes are TRBV11-3 and TRBJ2-7; tentatively, D is TRBD2 (6 bases). Per the germline V gene, CDR1 is SGHNT and CDR2 is YENEEA. Trimming stripped 6 bases from V and 0 bases from J, with 15 bases between. The CDR3 totals 15 residues. Here the CDR3 reads CASSSGGTSSYEQYF. CDR3 nucleotides: TGTGCCAGCAGTTCCGGGGGAACGAGCTCCTACGAGCAGTACTTC.

This clonotype was counted only a few times. The V and J genes are TRBV29-1 and TRBJ2-2, with D perhaps TRBD2 (7 bases). Per germline, CDR1 SQVTM and CDR2 ANQGSEA. This CDR3 has 13 amino acids. V lost 5 bases, J lost 6 bases, and 13 bases lay in between. This chain's CDR3 is CSVLRGGPGELFF. The CDR3 DNA reads as TGCAGCGTTTTAAGGGGGGGTCCCGGGGAGCTGTTTTTT.

The chain uses TRBV5-8 and TRBJ2-5; a weak D match, TRBD2 (6 bases). Trimming shortened V by 1 base and J by 4 bases, and 11 bases separated the two germline ends. The CDR3 sequence is 14 residues long. CDR1 and CDR2 from the germline V gene are SGHTS and YDEGEE. This CDR3 is CASSLIGGGETQYF. The DNA of the CDR3 is TGTGCCAGCAGCTTGATCGGGGGTGGAGAGACCCAGTACTTC.

This clonotype was seen ten or more times. V and J are TRBV3-1 and TRBJ1-4, with D possibly being TRBD1 (5 bases). Germline V gene data show CDR1 as LGHDT and CDR2 as YNNKEL (reference sequence). Deletions cut 0 bases from V and 8 bases from J, with 13 bases between. CDR3 length: 15 amino acids. In nucleotides, the CDR3 is TGTGCCAGCAGCCAAGATAAGAGACAGACGGAAAAACTGTTTTTT. This translates into CASSQDKRQTEKLFF.

This chain links TRBV12-3 or TRBV12-4 with TRBJ2-5, with D maybe TRBD1 (6 bases). V was shortened by 3 bases and J by 5 bases, with 13 bases between the two germline ends. The CDR3 contains 14 residues. For the CDR3, the DNA is TGTGCCAGCAGTTTGAGAGGGGGTGGGGAGACCCAGTACTTC. Translated: CASSLRGGGETQYF.

This clonotype was counted only a few times. This chain joins TRBV13 and TRBJ2-7; D might be TRBD2 (6 bases). Trimming stripped 3 bases from V and 4 bases from J, with 13 bases between. The CDR3 covers 14 residues. Germline CDR1 is PRHDT and CDR2 is FYEKMQ (reference sequence). The CDR3 DNA reads TGTGCCAGCAGCTTGGGTCTAGCGAATTACGAGCAGTACTTC. As protein: CASSLGLANYEQYF. Filled out from reference TRBV13 and TRBJ2-7, the complete variable domain reads AAGVIQSPRHLIKEKRETATLKCYPIPRHDTVYWYQQGPGQDPQFLISFYEKMQSDKGSIPDRFSAQQFSDYHSELNMSSLELGDSALYFCASSLGLANYEQYFGPGTRLTVT.

V usage is TRBV7-9 and J usage is TRBJ1-2, with 10 bases that match TRBD1. The CDR3 spans 13 residues. Per the germline V gene, CDR1 is SEHNR and CDR2 is FQNEAQ (reference sequence). V lost 8 bases and J lost 8; bases outside the gene matches: 8. The DNA of the CDR3 is TGTGCCAGCGGAATGGGGACAGGGGACGGCTACACCTTC. Protein product: CASGMGTGDGYTF.

This chain links TRBV28 with TRBJ2-1; D gene ambiguous. The V and J ends lost 5 bases and 3 bases respectively, with 11 bases between them. From germline, CDR1 is MDHEN and CDR2 SYDVKM. This CDR3 contains 14 residues. This CDR3 is CASSRSASYNEQFF. CDR3 nucleotides: TGTGCCAGCAGTAGGAGCGCGAGCTACAATGAGCAGTTCTTC.

This clonotype appeared once. Given a much more abundant clone one base away, this may be a read error. V is TRBV12-3 or TRBV12-4 and J is TRBJ2-3; TRBD2 matches at 12 bases. This CDR3 has 15 residues. The CDR3 sequence is CASSETSGGTDRQYF. The CDR3 nucleotides are TGTGCCAGCAGTGAGACTAGCGGGGGCACAGATAGGCAGTATTTT.

This clonotype was seen at least ten times. This chain uses TRBV5-1 with TRBJ2-1, with TRBD2 matching 9 bases. CDR1 and CDR2 from the germline V gene are SGHRS and YFSETQ. The CDR3 is 16 residues long. J lost 6 bases, V lost 4 bases, and 11 bases had no gene match. The CDR3 loop is CASSQVSGRGGNEQFF. For the CDR3, the DNA is TGCGCCAGCAGCCAAGTTAGCGGGAGAGGGGGCAATGAGCAGTTCTTC.

The V and J genes are TRBV18 and TRBJ1-5, with TRBD1 as a possible D gene (5 bases). Deletions cut 1 base from V and 2 bases from J, with 12 bases between. This CDR3 has 16 amino acids. Germline CDR1 reads KGHSH; CDR2 reads LQKENI. In DNA form, the CDR3 reads TGTGCCAGCTCACCACGGGGGGTGTATGGCAATCAGCCCCAGCATTTT. Amino acids: CASSPRGVYGNQPQHF.

There are many counts of this clonotype. J is TRBJ2-1 and V is TRBV12-3 or TRBV12-4; D unclear. The V gene lost 6 bases and the J gene lost 3 bases, with 9 bases spanning the gap. There are 13 residues in the CDR3. CDR3 protein: CASRGIGYNEQFF. In nucleotides, the CDR3 is TGTGCCAGCAGGGGAATAGGCTACAATGAGCAGTTCTTC.

The table lists this clonotype with many counts. The V call is TRBV27, the J call TRBJ1-2; D gene ambiguous. CDR3 length: 15 amino acids. Germline-derived CDR1 and CDR2 are MNHEY and SMNVEV (reference sequence). V lost 2 bases to trimming and J lost 5 bases, with 15 bases between them. The CDR3 DNA reads TGTGCCAGCAGTTTAAGGGCAGGTTCCTTTTATGGCTACACCTTC. It is translated as CASSLRAGSFYGYTF.

The J gene is TRBJ2-3, the V gene TRBV5-1; D may match TRBD1 or TRBD2 (5 bases each). Trimming pared 2 bases from V and 2 bases from J, leaving 12 bases between. Germline V gene sequence: CDR1 SGHRS, CDR2 YFSETQ. The CDR3 is made up of 15 amino acids. In nucleotides, the CDR3 is TGCGCCAGCAGCTTCAGGGACCCTACCACAGATACGCAGTATTTT. Translating gives CASSFRDPTTDTQYF.

This clonotype came up once. The chain uses TRBV20-1 and TRBJ2-1; D possibly corresponds to TRBD2 (6 bases). V shed 0 bases and J shed 1 base, with 10 bases lying between them. Germline lookup yields CDR1 DFQATT and CDR2 SNEGSKA (reference sequence). The CDR3 extends over 15 amino acids. CDR3 sequence reads: CSAREREWSYNEQFF. In DNA, the CDR3 is TGCAGTGCTAGAGAGCGGGAATGGTCCTACAATGAGCAGTTCTTC.

This clonotype was picked up many times. V gene TRBV5-1 combines with J gene TRBJ2-3, with D unclear. Germline V gene lookup returns CDR1 SGHRS and CDR2 YFSETQ. This CDR3 is 14 amino acids long. V was cut by 1 base and J by 1 base, with 7 bases left in between. The chain's CDR3 is CASSLRKGTDTQYF. As DNA, the CDR3 is TGCGCCAGCAGCTTGAGAAAGGGCACAGATACGCAGTATTTT.